The present T cell receptor (beta chain) was sequenced within a study of technical replicates of blood from a few donors. Sequencing used immunoSEQ multiplex PCR; TCRdb keeps in-frame clones, though not all of them. The table records about 80,000 clones, 95% to 97% of them present only once. The CDR3 loop spans 16 amino acids. The junction had 8 bases not matched to a gene; V was cut back by 4 bases and J by 4 bases. Germline-derived CDR1 and CDR2 are LGHNT and FRNRAP. The J gene is TRBJ2-1, the V gene TRBV12-5, with 9 bases fitting TRBD2. The receptor was derived from a human donor in good health. The sequenced sample was T cells isolated from PBMCs. The CDR3 loop reads CASGWGAGGIYNEQFF. CDR3 nucleotide sequence: TGTGCTAGTGGTTGGGGAGCGGGAGGCATTTACAATGAGCAGTTCTTC.